This TCR beta chain was profiled in a study of CD8+ T cells in alopecia areata. Treatment denoted: oral pan-JAK inhibitor, 5-10 mg twice daily. Specimens obtained from alopecia areata patients comprised lesional scalp punch biopsies and peripheral blood. Extracted RNA was reverse transcribed into cDNA, the sequencing template. The protocol was immunoSEQ multiplex PCR, while the TCRdb copy is restricted to in-frame clones and leaves out a portion. The sample carries 110,000 to 150,000 clones, approximately 80% recorded once. General study findings and limits: While patients received tofacitinib, many expanded lesional clones remained present in scalp and blood. Affected scalp, especially in alopecia totalis/universalis, had a higher clonality than normal scalp did.

Note on this clone: Its antigen is unidentified.

The sequencing used CD8+ T cells sorted from blood, collected at week 4, from a patient treated with tofacitinib. The clonotype originates from a human donor with alopecia areata.

DNA of the CDR3: TGTGCCAGCACCTTCGACCGAGACTTCTACGAGCAGTACTTC. It yields the protein CASTFDRDFYEQYF. The V gene is TRBV6-5, the J gene TRBJ2-7; D is undetermined. The V gene lost 7 bases and the J gene lost 3 bases, with 16 bases spanning the gap. Germline loops: CDR1 MNHEY, CDR2 SVGAGI. The CDR3 consists of 14 residues.